Shown below are 14 T cell receptor beta chains from a single sample sequenced in a study of cytomegalovirus exposure and HLA in healthy donors. The PCR made use of 60 Vbeta and 13 Jbeta primers. Sequenced by immunoSEQ multiplex PCR; TCRdb stores in-frame clones only, minus some. The data show about 200,000 clones, roughly 77% seen once. Specimen: PBMCs. The receptor set was obtained from a man aged 35 to 55 in good health and CMV-seropositive.

The genes are TRBV29-1 and TRBJ2-1, with D perhaps TRBD1 (5 bases). Deletions cut 4 bases from V and 0 bases from J, with 7 bases between. Germline V gene sequence: CDR1 SQVTM, CDR2 ANQGSEA. This CDR3 has 13 amino acids. The CDR3 DNA sequence: TGCAGCGTTGCTCAGGGCTCCTACAATGAGCAGTTCTTC. Translating it yields CSVAQGSYNEQFF.

The chain has TRBV19 and TRBJ1-5; 7 nucleotides align to TRBD1. The CDR3 covers 13 residues. Losses at the gene ends were 5 bases for V and 5 bases for J; bases not matched to a gene: 3. CDR1 and CDR2 (germline): LNHDA, SQIVND (reference sequence). The DNA of the CDR3 is TGTGCCAGTAGTCTAACAGGGGATCAGCCCCAGCATTTT. Translated, it gives CASSLTGDQPQHF.

V and J are TRBV4-1 and TRBJ2-3, with 9 nucleotides matching TRBD2. In germline, CDR1 is MGHRA, CDR2 YSYEKL. V shed 2 bases, J shed 3 bases, and the junction held 12 bases outside the gene matches. The CDR3 contains 18 residues. As DNA, the CDR3 is TGCGCCAGCAGCCAAAGCCAAGCGGGGGGCCGTGGGACAGATACGCAGTATTTT. This gives the protein CASSQSQAGGRGTDTQYF.

The V and J genes are TRBV6-1 and TRBJ1-4, with TRBD1 identical over 9 bases. There are 14 residues in the CDR3. V was pared by 5 bases and J by 10 bases, with 8 bases of the junction left unmatched. CDR1 is MNHNS, CDR2 SASEGT, per germline. CDR3 in DNA: TGTGCCAGCAGTAGACAGGGGGAGAAAGGAAAACTGTTTTTT. This sequence encodes CASSRQGEKGKLFF.

In this sample, this clone turned up a few times. The chain couples TRBV30 to TRBJ1-4; no definite D call. Trimming removed 5 bases from V and 2 bases from J, with 12 bases in between. Germline loops: CDR1 GTSNPN, CDR2 SVGIG (reference sequence). The CDR3 is 14 residues long. CDR3 nucleotide sequence: TGTGCCTGGTCAAAACAGCTCACTAATGAAAAACTGTTTTTT. It encodes CAWSKQLTNEKLFF.

This clone came up a few times. This sequence joins TRBV19 and TRBJ1-5; D call uncertain. Germline assignment: CDR1 LNHDA and CDR2 SQIVND (reference sequence). V dropped 3 bases and J dropped 2 bases, with 14 bases sitting between them. This CDR3 contains 16 residues. CDR3 sequence (DNA): TGTGCCAGTAGTATCTTGGGCTTCGGCGGCAATCAGCCCCAGCATTTT. Encoded protein: CASSILGFGGNQPQHF.

J is TRBJ2-6 and V is TRBV28, with TRBD1 matching over 9 bases. Germline trimming cut 6 bases from V and 3 bases from J; bases unmatched to any gene: 12. This CDR3 region has 18 residues. Looked up from germline, CDR1 is MDHEN and CDR2 is SYDVKM. The CDR3: CASRRDGQGPIGANVLTF. CDR3 DNA: TGTGCCAGCAGGAGAGACGGACAGGGGCCAATTGGGGCCAACGTCCTGACTTTC.

This chain uses TRBV6-5 with TRBJ2-3, with no clear D. Trimming left V 3 bases short and J 1 base short, with 11 bases between. The CDR3 is 15 amino acids. CDR1 MNHEY and CDR2 SVGAGI come from the germline V gene. This chain's CDR3 is CASSYVAARTDTQYF. The CDR3 region has the DNA TGTGCCAGCAGTTATGTAGCAGCCCGCACAGATACGCAGTATTTT.

This chain links TRBV7-9 with TRBJ2-5, with D possibly matching TRBD1 (5 bases). V lost 4 bases and J lost 7, with 16 bases in between. Germline V gene sequence: CDR1 SEHNR, CDR2 FQNEAQ (reference sequence). The CDR3 is 14 residues long. This chain's CDR3 is CASSSSTDMRTQYF. CDR3 sequence (DNA): TGTGCCAGCAGCTCTTCGACGGACATGCGGACCCAGTACTTC. Together with reference TRBV7-9 and TRBJ2-5, the CDR3 gives the full variable domain: DTGVSQNPRHKITKRGQNVTFRCDPISEHNRLYWYRQTLGQGPEFLTYFQNEAQLEKSRLLSDRFSAERPKGSFSTLEIQRTEQGDSAMYLCASSSSTDMRTQYFGPGTRLLVL.

V gene TRBV5-4 combines with J gene TRBJ1-4, with D possibly TRBD1 on 5 matching bases. The V gene lost 0 bases and the J gene lost 6 bases, with 9 bases spanning the gap. Germline V gives CDR1 SGHNT, CDR2 YYREEE (reference sequence). The CDR3 has 14 residues. The CDR3 nucleotides read TGTGCCAGCAGCTTGGCAGGGAGGCATGAAAAACTGTTTTTT. Amino acids: CASSLAGRHEKLFF.

The rearrangement joins TRBV18 to TRBJ2-7; possible D gene TRBD2, 5 bases. The CDR3 extends over 16 amino acids. From germline, CDR1 is KGHSH and CDR2 LQKENI. Trimming removed 0 bases at V and 6 bases at J, with 18 bases between. CDR3 amino acids: CASSPPGTGGAGEQYF. The CDR3, as DNA: TGTGCCAGCTCACCACCAGGTACTGGTGGCGCGGGCGAGCAGTACTTC.

The chain recombines TRBV10-2 with TRBJ2-2; 8 nucleotides match TRBD1. J was trimmed by 10 bases and V by 8 bases; bases with no gene match: 9. The germline V gene has CDR1 WSHSY and CDR2 SAAADI. The CDR3 contains 13 residues. CDR3 nucleotide sequence: TGCGCCAGCGGGGACAGGCGCCTCCTGGAGCTGTTTTTT. Residues: CASGDRRLLELFF.

This rearrangement joins TRBV7-2 to TRBJ2-2, with unresolved D. The germline V and J ends were trimmed by 6 bases and 8 bases, with 13 bases remaining between them. Germline values: CDR1 SGHTA, CDR2 FQGNSA. This CDR3 is built from 13 residues. The CDR3 nucleotides read TGTGCCAGCAGTTTACCGCGCGCAGGGGAGCTGTTTTTT. Translating gives CASSLPRAGELFF.

This clone occurred once. The chain couples TRBV5-5 to TRBJ2-2, with D possibly matching TRBD2 (6 bases). Germline V CDR1 and CDR2: SGHKS, YYEKEE (reference sequence). This CDR3 is built from 15 residues. V lost 3 bases, J lost 4 bases, and 13 bases lay in between. CDR3 nucleotide sequence: TGTGCCAGCAGCTCGGGAGTGGGGGGCACCGGGGAGCTGTTTTTT. It encodes CASSSGVGGTGELFF.